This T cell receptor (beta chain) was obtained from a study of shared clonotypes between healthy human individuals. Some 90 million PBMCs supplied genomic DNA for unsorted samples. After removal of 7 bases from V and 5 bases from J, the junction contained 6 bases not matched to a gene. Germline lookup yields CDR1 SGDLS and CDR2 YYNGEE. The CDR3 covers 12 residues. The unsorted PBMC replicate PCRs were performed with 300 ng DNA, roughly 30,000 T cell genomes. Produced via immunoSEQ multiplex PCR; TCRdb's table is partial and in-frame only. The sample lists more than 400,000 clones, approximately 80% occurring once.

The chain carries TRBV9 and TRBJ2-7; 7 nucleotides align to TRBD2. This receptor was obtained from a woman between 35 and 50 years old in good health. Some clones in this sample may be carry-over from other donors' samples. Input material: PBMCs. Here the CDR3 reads CASGRALDEQYF. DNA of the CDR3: TGTGCCAGCGGGAGGGCCCTCGACGAGCAGTACTTC.